These T cell receptor beta chains were read from a single sample in a study of blood T cells in healthy people across ages. TCRdb ran MiXCR on the 5' RACE reads and lists one entry per CDR3 protein. The sample gives 1.8 million or so distinct CDR3 sequences, approximately 39% of which show up once; 23% is in the top ten. What was sequenced was blood. The receptors here all came from a human donor in good health. Both conserved end residues are trimmed from each CDR3. The order of the fields is V gene, J gene, clone size, CDR3 protein. Expanded clones get a size class; other rows say once, few or many, or leave the size out.

>TRBV6-2/TRBV6-3|-|-
ASSYGDREIYEQY
>TRBV12-3/TRBV12-4|-|-
ASSLWGLARVEETQY
>TRBV12-3/TRBV12-4|TRBJ1-1|-
ASSNWATPYEAF
>TRBV7-2|TRBJ1-3|few
ASSPRQAYLSGNTIY
>TRBV5-1|TRBJ2-5|-
ASSIRTSGGHTQETQY
>TRBV4-1|TRBJ1-2|many
ASSQDGFSSFYGYT
>TRBV5-1|TRBJ2-3|few
ASSLGALQGANTQY
>TRBV6-5|TRBJ1-6|few
ASRLSGGSPLH
>TRBV5-6|TRBJ2-7|-
ASSFQVGEQY
>TRBV4-2|TRBJ1-6|few
ASSQASGKGNSPLH
>TRBV7-8|TRBJ2-1|many
ASSLVEATPYNEQF
>TRBV10-3|TRBJ2-1|-
AIRDGSWTYNEQF
>TRBV5-5|TRBJ2-2|-
ASSLHATANTGELF
>TRBV4-3|TRBJ1-6|-
ASSRRTRGWDSPLH
>TRBV20-1|TRBJ2-1|few
SAGEFRRMGNEQF
>TRBV5-1|TRBJ2-7|few
ASSLTGEASYEQY
>TRBV29-1|TRBJ2-7|-
SAGTGQNEQY
>TRBV6-2/TRBV6-3|TRBJ2-7|few
ASSRLADSYELY
>TRBV4-1|TRBJ2-3|-
ASSHEGQGSDTQY
>TRBV4-2|TRBJ2-3|few
ASSRSGISSRHTQY
>TRBV15|TRBJ2-7|-
ATSSYREESYEQY
>TRBV18|TRBJ2-3|-
ASSPYGSHSTDTQY
>TRBV20-1|TRBJ2-1|-
SARGLRYYNEQF
>TRBV27|TRBJ2-1|-
ASSLLWTGVYGRGRSYNEQF
>TRBV6-2/TRBV6-3|TRBJ1-2|few
ASSFSGTGANYGYT
>TRBV4-3|TRBJ2-7|-
ASSQEVTGRYEQY
>TRBV10-3|-|-
AISPRGWTLKGEQY
>TRBV7-9|TRBJ2-1|few
ASSFGIREYEQF
>TRBV29-1|TRBJ2-1|-
SAHFGYSYNEQF
>TRBV27|TRBJ1-1|-
ASSEQGRDTEAF
>TRBV7-8|TRBJ2-3|-
ASSHTTSGGLGDTQY
>TRBV7-9|TRBJ1-4|-
ASSLAPAGLNEKLF
>TRBV6-1|-|-
ASSEAVEGLDNEQY
>TRBV15|TRBJ1-1|-
ATSREPGRGISSAF
>TRBV29-1|TRBJ2-7|few
SVVGTGESYEQY
>TRBV20-1|TRBJ2-1|-
SASGLGQGLDEQF
>TRBV9|TRBJ1-1|few
ASSGNRGTEAF
>TRBV6-5|TRBJ1-2|-
ASSSSTMSNYGYT
>TRBV4-1|TRBJ1-4|few
ASSQGTRGDEKLF
>TRBV29-1|TRBJ1-1|few
SVEGQRKNTEAF
>TRBV7-2|TRBJ2-5|-
ASSYAGQGQETQY
>TRBV20-1|TRBJ1-1|-
SAKVDMNTEAF
>TRBV11-2|TRBJ2-1|-
ASSFHSGTVNNEQF
>TRBV20-1|TRBJ1-1|-
SAKSTGLNTEAF
>TRBV20-1|TRBJ1-1|-
SARDRGRDEAF
>TRBV12-3/TRBV12-4|TRBJ1-1|-
ASSSRQGGFAEAF
>TRBV20-1|TRBJ1-2|few
SARDPEGGEWGGYT